Listed below are T cell receptor beta chains from one sample, sequenced in a study of persistence of HIV-infected CD4 T cells. The data were produced by immunoSEQ multiplex PCR, yet TCRdb's version contains in-frame clones alone and is incomplete. The repertoire holds more than 15,000 clones, with around 78% as singletons. These receptors' targets are unknown. Sample: CD4+ T cells sorted from PBMCs after roughly 18-hour stimulation, taken from a patient who received antiretroviral therapy. The receptors were sampled from an adult man with HIV who was CMV-seropositive. Each CDR3 is given with its conserved first and last residue. The order of the fields is J gene, V gene, CDR3 protein.

j_gene: TRBJ1-5; v_gene: TRBV5-1; CDR3aa: CASSLGTGVNQPQHF
j_gene: TRBJ1-2; v_gene: TRBV7-2; CDR3aa: CASSFGRELNYGYTF
j_gene: TRBJ2-7; v_gene: TRBV6-5; CDR3aa: CASSYSGTGGTYEQYF
j_gene: TRBJ2-6; v_gene: TRBV5-1; CDR3aa: CASSPGTVNSGANVLTF
j_gene: TRBJ1-1; v_gene: TRBV3-1/TRBV3-2; CDR3aa: CASSQGTGRGNTEAFF
j_gene: TRBJ2-7; v_gene: TRBV5-1; CDR3aa: CASSLGDPQGEQYF
j_gene: TRBJ1-2; v_gene: TRBV5-1; CDR3aa: CASSLDGAGAYGYTF
j_gene: TRBJ1-5; v_gene: TRBV6-1; CDR3aa: CASSERRGADQPQHF
j_gene: TRBJ1-1; v_gene: TRBV18; CDR3aa: CASSERAGMNTEAFF
j_gene: TRBJ1-2; v_gene: TRBV9; CDR3aa: CASSVEPGRGGYTF
j_gene: TRBJ1-6; v_gene: TRBV6-2/TRBV6-3; CDR3aa: CASSDQGTGAFYNSPLHF